These 9 T cell receptor beta chains came from one sample sequenced in a study of memory CD4+ T cells and cytomegalovirus serostatus. Sequenced by immunoSEQ multiplex PCR; TCRdb stores in-frame clones only, minus some. The sample holds over 35,000 clones; about three quarters are singletons and the top ten take roughly 0.8%. The sort gate was single viable CD3+CD4+CD8-CD45RO+ cells for memory CD4+ T cells. Sequenced input: memory CD4+ T cells from blood. The receptors derive from an adult in good health and CMV-seronegative.

V and J are TRBV7-9 and TRBJ2-3, with D perhaps matching TRBD1 or TRBD2 (5 bases each). The CDR3 is made up of 14 amino acids. Trimming stripped 5 bases from V and 6 bases from J, with 15 bases between. The germline V gene encodes CDR1 SEHNR and CDR2 FQNEAQ (reference sequence). CDR3 nucleotides: TGTGCCAGCAGCCAGCGAGGGGAAGGGGATACGCAGTATTTT. Its protein product is CASSQRGEGDTQYF. The entire variable domain, with the rest obtained from reference TRBV7-9 and TRBJ2-3, is as follows: DTGVSQNPRHKITKRGQNVTFRCDPISEHNRLYWYRQTLGQGPEFLTYFQNEAQLEKSRLLSDRFSAERPKGSFSTLEIQRTEQGDSAMYLCASSQRGEGDTQYFGPGTRLTVL.

The V and J genes are TRBV19 and TRBJ1-5; maybe TRBD1 (5 bases). In germline, CDR1 is LNHDA, CDR2 SQIVND (reference sequence). V was trimmed by 2 bases and J by 6 bases, leaving 11 bases between them. CDR3 length equals 14 residues. CDR3 in amino acids: CASSIRGPGQPQHF. The CDR3 bases are TGTGCCAGTAGTATAAGGGGTCCTGGTCAGCCCCAGCATTTT.

The rearrangement uses TRBV27 and TRBJ2-4; weak D call: TRBD1 (6 bases). Trimming pared 7 bases from V and 3 bases from J, leaving 16 bases between. The CDR3 runs 15 residues. CDR1 is MNHEY and CDR2 is SMNVEV in the germline V gene (reference sequence). CDR3: CASTPVDSYKNIQYF. In DNA, the CDR3 is TGTGCCAGCACCCCTGTGGACAGCTACAAAAACATTCAGTACTTC.

The chain is built from TRBV27 and TRBJ2-4; the match to TRBD1 covers 7 bases. V lost 3 bases, J lost 0 bases, and 8 bases stayed unmatched. The CDR3 is made up of 17 amino acids. Germline CDR1 and CDR2: MNHEY and SMNVEV (reference sequence). The CDR3 protein is CASSFRQGEPAKNIQYF. The CDR3 DNA sequence: TGTGCCAGCAGTTTCAGACAGGGAGAGCCAGCCAAAAACATTCAGTACTTC.

The rearrangement links TRBV5-1 to TRBJ1-5, with a weak D call TRBD1 (6 bases). Germline loops: CDR1 SGHRS, CDR2 YFSETQ. The germline V and J ends were trimmed by 0 bases and 4 bases, with 11 bases remaining between them. The CDR3 runs to 15 residues. The CDR3 is CASSLGVGGNQPQHF. The CDR3, as DNA: TGCGCCAGCAGCTTGGGGGTAGGGGGGAATCAGCCCCAGCATTTT.

This clone was detected only a few times. The rearrangement joins TRBV4-1 to TRBJ1-2, with 8 bases that match TRBD1. J lost 5 bases, V lost 3 bases, and 5 bases had no gene match. This CDR3 is 14 amino acids long. From germline, CDR1 is MGHRA and CDR2 YSYEKL. CDR3 nucleotide sequence: TGCGCCAGCAGCCAGCAGGGGGCCGCATATGGCTACACCTTC. Protein: CASSQQGAAYGYTF.

V gene TRBV16 combines with J gene TRBJ1-1; D not certain. Trimming pared 6 bases from V and 0 bases from J, leaving 5 bases between. CDR1 KGHSY and CDR2 FQNENV come from the germline V gene. CDR3 size: 12 residues. CDR3 nucleotides: TGTGCCAGCAGAAAAGTGAACACTGAAGCTTTCTTT. Translated: CASRKVNTEAFF.

This sequence joins TRBV7-3 and TRBJ2-3; 7 positions agree with TRBD2. The length of the CDR3 is 12 residues. Germline V gene lookup returns CDR1 SGHTA and CDR2 FQGTGA. V trimming: 2 bases; J trimming: 8 bases; junction bases outside the gene matches: 1. The CDR3 nucleotides read TGTGCCAGCAGCTTAGAGCGGGGTACGCAGTATTTT. Translation: CASSLERGTQYF.

The chain combines TRBV5-1 with TRBJ2-2, with D tentatively TRBD1 (5 bases). Germline values: CDR1 SGHRS, CDR2 YFSETQ. This CDR3 contains 17 residues. Between the trimmed V and J ends, which lost 0 bases and 1 base, there was a span of 13 bases. This CDR3 is CASSLANPGQNTGELFF. Written as DNA, the CDR3 is TGCGCCAGCAGCTTGGCTAACCCAGGACAGAACACCGGGGAGCTGTTTTTT.